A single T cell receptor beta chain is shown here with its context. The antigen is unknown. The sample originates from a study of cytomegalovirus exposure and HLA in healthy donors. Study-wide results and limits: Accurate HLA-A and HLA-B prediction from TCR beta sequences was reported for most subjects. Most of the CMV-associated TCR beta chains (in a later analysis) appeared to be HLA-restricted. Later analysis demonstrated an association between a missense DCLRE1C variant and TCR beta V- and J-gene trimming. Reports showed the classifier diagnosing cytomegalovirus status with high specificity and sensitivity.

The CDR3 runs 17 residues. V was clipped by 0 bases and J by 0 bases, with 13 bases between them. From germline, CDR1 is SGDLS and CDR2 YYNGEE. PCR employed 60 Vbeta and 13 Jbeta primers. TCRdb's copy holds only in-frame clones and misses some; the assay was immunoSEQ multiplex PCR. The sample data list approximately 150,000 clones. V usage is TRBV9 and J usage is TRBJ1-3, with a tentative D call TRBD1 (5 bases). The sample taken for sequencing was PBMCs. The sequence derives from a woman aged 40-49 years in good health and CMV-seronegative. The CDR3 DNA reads TGTGCCAGCAGCGTAGCCGTGGGGCGAAGCTCTGGAAACACCATATATTTT. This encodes CASSVAVGRSSGNTIYF.